This T cell receptor beta chain was documented in a study of response to subunit inactivated influenza vaccine (dated by TCRdb to the late 2010s). General notes on the study: The study used deep quantitative T cell receptor repertoire profiling to track responses to a trivalent subunit inactivated influenza vaccine.

General findings and caveats noted by the study authors: According to the authors, only a limited number of new T cells may be recruited by each seasonal influenza vaccination.

Library prep was done by RT-PCR. The sequencer was an Illumina HiSeq 2500. TCRdb reprocessing: public reads trimmed at Q25 with fastp, clones called with MiXCR, in-frame beta chains kept. Rows with one shared CDR3 protein collapse into an entry with the most common genes and DNA. The sample table lists around 530,000 distinct CDR3 sequences, approximately 12% of them with a count of one. Jointly, the top ten make up roughly 10% of the sample. In its sample, this clonotype was seen a few times. This receptor's antigen is unknown. Per-base quality was not reported, and no clone a single base away is much larger than it. The CDR3 has 16 amino acids, counting the end cysteine and phenylalanine. This entry keeps only the CDR3 DNA: 48 bases, framed from base 1. Deletion took 0 bases off V and 8 bases off J, with a span of 17 bases between the germline ends. Based on the germline V gene, the CDR1 and CDR2 sequences are MGHRA and YSYEKL.

The chain couples TRBV4-1 to TRBJ2-1; the D segment cannot be called with confidence. The sequence derives from a man in his fifties who received an inactivated influenza vaccine. Donor details come from another sample of the same person, matched by shared clones. The source material was PBMCs from blood, sampled on the day of vaccination. The bases are TGCGCCAGCAGCCAAGATGGGTACAAAATAACCGATGAGCAGTTCTTC. Its translation reads: CASSQDGYKITDEQFF.